The rows below give T cell receptor beta chains drawn from one sample of a study of T cells in localized non-small cell lung cancer. The repertoire was sequenced with immunoSEQ multiplex PCR; TCRdb's copy has only in-frame clones and lacks some. The sample includes tens of thousands of clones, 85% to 90% of them seen just once. Sequenced here: PBMCs, sampled before any cancer treatment. These receptors were obtained from a man between 35 and 75 years old with stage II lung adenocarcinoma. Each CDR3 is given with its conserved first and last residue. The order of the fields is CDR3 protein, J gene, V gene.

CDR3 protein: CARSLGQRNPNTEAFF
J gene: TRBJ1-1
V gene: TRBV5-3

CDR3 protein: CASSLGVTGANVLTF
J gene: TRBJ2-6
V gene: TRBV7-3

CDR3 protein: CASSLVPGQAYNEQFF
J gene: TRBJ2-1
V gene: TRBV11-2

CDR3 protein: CASSLTGQNYNEQFF
J gene: TRBJ2-1
V gene: TRBV11-2

CDR3 protein: CASTASDTIYF
J gene: TRBJ1-3
V gene: TRBV6-5

CDR3 protein: CASSYRTGRFETF
J gene: TRBJ1-2
V gene: TRBV6-6

CDR3 protein: CASSLPSRDSLTGELFF
J gene: TRBJ2-2
V gene: TRBV28

CDR3 protein: CASSETSATDTQYF
J gene: TRBJ2-3
V gene: TRBV6-1

CDR3 protein: CASSLGQRVNEQFF
J gene: TRBJ2-1
V gene: TRBV5-1

CDR3 protein: CASCLWAGQGRSPLHF
J gene: TRBJ1-6
V gene: TRBV28

CDR3 protein: CASSLDGGGVAYEQYF
J gene: TRBJ2-7
V gene: TRBV7-2

CDR3 protein: CASNLIEGDTEAFF
J gene: TRBJ1-1
V gene: TRBV6-5

CDR3 protein: CATSPQRGGGFADTQYF
J gene: TRBJ2-3
V gene: TRBV15

CDR3 protein: CASSGGLLNTEAFF
J gene: TRBJ1-1
V gene: TRBV5-1

CDR3 protein: CASTRNLHDTEAFF
J gene: TRBJ1-1
V gene: TRBV7-8

CDR3 protein: CASSKGGTGWRDTQYF
J gene: TRBJ2-3
V gene: TRBV21-1